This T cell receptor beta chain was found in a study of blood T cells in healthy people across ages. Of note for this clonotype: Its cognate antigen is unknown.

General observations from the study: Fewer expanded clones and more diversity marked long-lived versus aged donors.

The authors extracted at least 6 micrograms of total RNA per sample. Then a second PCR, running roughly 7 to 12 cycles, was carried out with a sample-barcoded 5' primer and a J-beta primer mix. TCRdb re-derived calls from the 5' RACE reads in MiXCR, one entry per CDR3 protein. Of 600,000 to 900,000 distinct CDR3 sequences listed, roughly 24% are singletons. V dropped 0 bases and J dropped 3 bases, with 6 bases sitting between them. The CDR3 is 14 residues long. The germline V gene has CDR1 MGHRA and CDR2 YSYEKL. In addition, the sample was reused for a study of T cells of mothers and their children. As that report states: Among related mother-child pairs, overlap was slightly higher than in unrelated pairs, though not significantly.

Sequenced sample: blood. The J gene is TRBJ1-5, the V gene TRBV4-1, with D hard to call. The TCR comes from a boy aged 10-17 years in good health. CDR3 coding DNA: TGCGCCAGCAGCCAAGAGGTGGACAATCAGCCCCAGCATTTT. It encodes CASSQEVDNQPQHF.